Below, 5 T cell receptor beta chains from the same sample are listed, as sequenced in a study of blood T cell repertoires in COVID-19. Method: immunoSEQ multiplex PCR; TCRdb's copy keeps in-frame clones and lacks some. The top ten hold 8.2% of the sample, which has some 180,000 clones, 75% to 90% seen once. The sequenced sample consisted of peripheral blood. These receptors originate from a woman aged 60-75 years with acute or convalescent COVID-19.

The V gene is TRBV6-5, the J gene TRBJ2-7; D remains ambiguous. Trimming took off 7 bases at V and 2 bases at J, with 6 bases between the two ends. Germline values: CDR1 MNHEY, CDR2 SVGAGI. The CDR3 extends over 11 amino acids. Written as DNA, the CDR3 is TGTGCCAGCACTGGAGCCTACGAGCAGTACGTC. Amino acid sequence: CASTGAYEQYV.

The sample holds a few counts of this clone. This chain links TRBV2 with TRBJ2-7; D remains unclear. The CDR3 consists of 14 residues. Germline CDR1 SNHLY, CDR2 FYNNEI. V gave up 6 bases and J gave up 2 bases, with 14 bases separating them. Here the CDR3 reads CASRLRMATYEQYV. The CDR3 DNA follows: TGTGCCAGCAGGCTCAGGATGGCCACCTACGAGCAGTACGTC.

This clone was detected once. The CDR3 DNA reads as TGTGCCAGCAGCTTAGGTCCAGGGAAGTTTGGTGGCTACACCTTC. Residues: CASSLGPGKFGGYTF. V is TRBV7-3 and J is TRBJ1-2; D is possibly TRBD1 (5 bases). The ends were cut back, 2 bases at V and 7 bases at J, with 17 bases in the middle. The CDR3 runs to 15 residues. Per germline, CDR1 SGHTA and CDR2 FQGTGA.

The chain has TRBV27 and TRBJ2-1; 8 bases are a match to TRBD2. Germline assignment: CDR1 MNHEY and CDR2 SMNVEV (reference sequence). The junction had 11 bases not matched to a gene; V was cut back by 5 bases and J by 8 bases. This CDR3 is 15 amino acids long. The CDR3: CASSILGTRGDEQFF. CDR3 sequence (DNA): TGTGCCAGCAGTATACTAGGGACTAGAGGTGATGAGCAGTTCTTC.

V and J are TRBV3-1 (or the pseudogene TRBV3-2) and TRBJ1-6, with TRBD1 identical over 11 bases. The CDR3 sequence is 17 residues long. Trimming took 2 bases from V and 10 from J; bases not matched to a gene: 10. The germline CDR1 and CDR2 sequences are LGHDT and YNNKEL (reference sequence). The CDR3 loop reads CASSQPRGTGGRSPLHF. The CDR3, as DNA: TGTGCCAGCAGCCAACCTCGGGGGACAGGGGGACGGTCACCCCTCCACTTT.